This TCR beta chain is drawn from a study of control samples from healthy donors and cancer patients. Sequencing used immunoSEQ multiplex PCR; TCRdb keeps in-frame clones, though not all of them. The repertoire holds about 140,000 clones, with around nine tenths as singletons. In this sample, this clone turned up a few times. Germline CDR1 is SGHTA and CDR2 is FQGNSA. The CDR3 consists of 12 residues. The ends were cut back, 2 bases at V and 8 bases at J, with 7 bases in the middle. The V and J genes are TRBV7-2 and TRBJ2-1; D is ambiguous. The clonotype was recovered from a woman in her thirties in good health. The sample consisted of blood. CDR3 DNA sequence: TGTGCCAGCAGCTTATTCGAGCATGAGCAGTTCTTC. Residues: CASSLFEHEQFF.